Sequencing of this T cell receptor (beta chain) was carried out in a study of T cell clonality in common variable immunodeficiency. TCRdb's copy holds only in-frame clones and misses some; the assay was immunoSEQ multiplex PCR. This sample comprises approximately 29,000 clones, none seen once only. Study-level points and caveats: Shared TCRbeta clones were fewer between CVID subjects than controls. Common variable immunodeficiency TCR beta sequences reportedly had fewer deletions and N-nucleotide insertions.

This CDR3 spans 13 amino acids. CDR1 SGHTA and CDR2 FQGTGA come from the germline V gene. This clone was seen ten or more times. Antigen specificity is unknown. The CDR3 end lies 3 residues beyond the end of the read and is filled in from the germline J gene. The specimen sequenced was peripheral blood mononuclear cells. The TCR originated in a human donor with common variable immunodeficiency. J is TRBJ1-2 and V is TRBV7-3; TRBD1 aligns across 7 bases. This CDR3 reads CASSPGQARGYTF. The DNA read from the CDR3 is TGTGCCAGCAGCCCTGGACAGGCGAGGGGC.